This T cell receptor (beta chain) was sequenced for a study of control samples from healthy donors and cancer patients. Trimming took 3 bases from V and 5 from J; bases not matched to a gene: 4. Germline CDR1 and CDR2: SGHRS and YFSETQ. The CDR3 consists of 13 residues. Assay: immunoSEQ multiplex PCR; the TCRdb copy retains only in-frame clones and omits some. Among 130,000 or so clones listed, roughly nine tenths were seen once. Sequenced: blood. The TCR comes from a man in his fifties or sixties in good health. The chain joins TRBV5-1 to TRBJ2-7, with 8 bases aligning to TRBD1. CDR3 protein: CASSSGQGDEQYF. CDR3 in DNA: TGCGCCAGCAGCTCCGGACAGGGTGACGAGCAGTACTTC.